Described below is a single T cell receptor (beta chain) sequence and its context. This sample is part of a study of control samples from healthy donors and cancer patients. TCRdb's copy holds only in-frame clones and misses some; the assay was immunoSEQ multiplex PCR. The sample holds over 120,000 clones, about 93% seen once. V lost 2 bases and J lost 8; bases outside the gene matches: 0. Looked up from germline, CDR1 is SGHRS and CDR2 is YFSETQ. The CDR3 length is 11 residues. Sequencing was performed on PBMCs. The TCR was taken from a man aged 55 to 70 with colorectal cancer. This rearrangement joins TRBV5-1 to TRBJ1-2, with 7 positions matching TRBD1. The CDR3 sequence: CASSLQGGYTF. DNA of the CDR3: TGCGCCAGCAGCTTACAGGGGGGCTACACCTTC. Supplemented by reference TRBV5-1 and TRBJ1-2, the full variable domain reads KAGVTQTPRYLIKTRGQQVTLSCSPISGHRSVSWYQQTPGQGLQFLFEYFSETQRNKGNFPGRFSGRQFSNSRSEMNVSTLELGDSALYLCASSLQGGYTFGSGTRLTVV.